The rows below give T cell receptor beta chains drawn from one sample of a study of T cells after yellow fever vaccination. TCRdb analysed the 5' RACE reads with MiXCR anew, one entry per CDR3 protein. The sample holds 150,000 or so distinct CDR3 sequences, less than 8.5% seen once. The material sequenced was CD4+ T cells sorted from PBMCs, taken 10 days after the yellow fever booster vaccination. The receptors shown here come from a man aged 25 to 40 who received the YFV17D yellow fever vaccine. The CDR3 runs from the conserved cysteine through the conserved F or W. Each record gives: clone size, J gene, V gene, D gene, CDR3 DNA, CDR3 protein. A D gene is named only where the DNA matches it firmly. The size entry is marked missing in some rows and otherwise reads once, few, many or a size class.

abundance: many
j_gene: TRBJ1-5
v_gene: TRBV23-1
d_gene: -
CDR3nt: TGCGCCAGCAGTCAATCGGCAGGGGCTTTCAATCAGCCCCAGCATTTT
CDR3aa: CASSQSAGAFNQPQHF

abundance: many
j_gene: TRBJ2-3
v_gene: TRBV7-6
d_gene: TRBD2
CDR3nt: TGTGCCAGCAGCTTGGATGGGCCACGAGCGGGAGGAGATACGCAGTATTTT
CDR3aa: CASSLDGPRAGGDTQYF

abundance: many
j_gene: TRBJ2-7
v_gene: TRBV6-5
d_gene: TRBD1
CDR3nt: TGTGCCAGCAGTTACTCAAGGGACAGGGCTTCCTACGAGCAGTACTTC
CDR3aa: CASSYSRDRASYEQYF

abundance: many
j_gene: TRBJ2-2
v_gene: TRBV20-1
d_gene: -
CDR3nt: TGCAGTGCTGCAAGGGGGACAAACACCGGGGAGCTGTTTTTT
CDR3aa: CSAARGTNTGELFF

abundance: many
j_gene: TRBJ2-5
v_gene: TRBV7-9
d_gene: -
CDR3nt: TGTGCCAGCAGCTTAGACGTTCGCGCCCAGTACTTC
CDR3aa: CASSLDVRAQYF

abundance: few
j_gene: TRBJ2-3
v_gene: TRBV6-5
d_gene: TRBD1
CDR3nt: TGTGCCAGCAGTTACCGGACAGGGACAGATACGCAGTATTTT
CDR3aa: CASSYRTGTDTQYF

abundance: many
j_gene: TRBJ1-2
v_gene: TRBV12-3/TRBV12-4
d_gene: -
CDR3nt: TGTGCCAGCAGTAGGGCTGGGTACTCTGGAGGCTACACCTTC
CDR3aa: CASSRAGYSGGYTF

abundance: many
j_gene: TRBJ1-5
v_gene: TRBV20-1
d_gene: -
CDR3nt: TGCAGTGCTAGCCCAGGGAGCGGCAATCAGCCCCAGCATTTT
CDR3aa: CSASPGSGNQPQHF

abundance: many
j_gene: TRBJ2-6
v_gene: TRBV7-6
d_gene: TRBD1
CDR3nt: TGTGCCAGCAGCTCCCGCCCGGGACAGGGAAGCTCTGGGGCCAACGTCCTGACTTTC
CDR3aa: CASSSRPGQGSSGANVLTF

abundance: many
j_gene: TRBJ2-1
v_gene: TRBV6-5
d_gene: TRBD2
CDR3nt: TGTGCCAGCAGGTACGGACTAGCGGGAGTCAATGAGCAGTTCTTC
CDR3aa: CASRYGLAGVNEQFF

abundance: -
j_gene: TRBJ2-4
v_gene: TRBV15
d_gene: -
CDR3nt: TGTGCCACCAGCAGGACTAGTTTAGACATTCAGTACTTC
CDR3aa: CATSRTSLDIQYF

abundance: many
j_gene: TRBJ2-1
v_gene: TRBV20-1
d_gene: TRBD2
CDR3nt: TGCAGTGCTATAAAAGGACTAGCGGGGGGGAATGAGCAGTTCTTC
CDR3aa: CSAIKGLAGGNEQFF

abundance: many
j_gene: TRBJ2-1
v_gene: TRBV2
d_gene: -
CDR3nt: TGTGCCAGCAGTGTGAACAGTATGGATGAGCAGTTCTTC
CDR3aa: CASSVNSMDEQFF

abundance: -
j_gene: TRBJ1-5
v_gene: TRBV18
d_gene: -
CDR3nt: TGTGCCAGCTCACCGGCAGGGGATCGATATCAGCCCCAGCATTTT
CDR3aa: CASSPAGDRYQPQHF

abundance: -
j_gene: TRBJ2-7
v_gene: TRBV7-6
d_gene: TRBD1
CDR3nt: TGTGCCAGCAGCTTAGGGGACAGAACCAATTTCTACGAGCAGTACTTC
CDR3aa: CASSLGDRTNFYEQYF